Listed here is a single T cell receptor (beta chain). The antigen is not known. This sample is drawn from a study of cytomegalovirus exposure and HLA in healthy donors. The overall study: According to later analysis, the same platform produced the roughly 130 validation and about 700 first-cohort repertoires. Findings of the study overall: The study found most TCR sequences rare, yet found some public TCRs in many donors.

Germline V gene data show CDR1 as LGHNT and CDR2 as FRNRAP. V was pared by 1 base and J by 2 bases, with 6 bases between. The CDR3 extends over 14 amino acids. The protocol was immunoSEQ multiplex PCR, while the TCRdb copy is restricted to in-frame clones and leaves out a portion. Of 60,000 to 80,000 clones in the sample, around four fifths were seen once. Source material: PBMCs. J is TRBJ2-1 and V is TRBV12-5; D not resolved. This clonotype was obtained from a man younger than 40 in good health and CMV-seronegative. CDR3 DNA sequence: TGTGCTAGTGGTTTGGACGGTCCCTACAATGAGCAGTTCTTC. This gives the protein CASGLDGPYNEQFF.